This T cell receptor beta chain was observed in a study of blood T cell repertoires in COVID-19. Study at large: Spain, Italy and the United States supplied samples that represented acute and convalescent COVID-19. Sample material is recorded as cDNA or gDNA derived from T cells, B-cell-depleted T cells, or PBMCs.

The ends were cut back, 5 bases at V and 0 bases at J, with 8 bases in the middle. This CDR3 is built from 14 residues. Germline V lookup: CDR1 LNHDA, CDR2 SQIVND (reference sequence). This clone showed up just once. Original handling: It was from reference gene primer amplification that nucleated cell counts were estimated. Only in-frame clones appear in the TCRdb table, and some are missing; sequencing was by immunoSEQ multiplex PCR. That table gives V, J and clone size, and the DNA gave D and trimming. The sample yields 25,000 to 30,000 clones, approximately 76% seen once. The genes are TRBV19 and TRBJ1-3; tentative D call: TRBD1 (5 bases). This sequence was found in a man in his sixties or seventies with acute or convalescent COVID-19. The material sequenced was peripheral blood. The DNA of the CDR3 is TGTGCCAGTAGTTCGGGGGACTCTGGAAACACCATATATTTT. It translates to CASSSGDSGNTIYF.